The clone carrying this T cell receptor (beta chain) was picked up many times. Researchers took RNA transcripts and amplified TCR beta CDR3 regions from them. HTBI primers served in a first-round RT-PCR, which a second-round multiplex PCR followed. TCRdb re-analysed the multiplex PCR reads in MiXCR, keeping a single row per CDR3 protein. The sample has a few hundred thousand distinct CDR3 sequences; about 17% are singletons. The sample is drawn from a study of Graves' ophthalmopathy and Graves' hyperthyroidism. Germline CDR1 reads KGHSH; CDR2 reads LQKENI. The CDR3 has 16 residues. V lost 5 bases, J lost 2 bases, and 7 bases stayed unmatched. Other autoimmune diseases, uncontrolled infections, pregnancy or lactation led to the exclusion of patients.

The rearrangement links TRBV18 to TRBJ1-5, with 9 nucleotides matching TRBD1. The sequenced sample consisted of peripheral blood. This sequence originates from an adult man with Graves' ophthalmopathy. This CDR3 reads CASSASGTGRNQPQHF. Here the CDR3 DNA reads TGTGCCAGCTCAGCCTCCGGGACAGGGCGCAATCAGCCCCAGCATTTT.